This is a list of T cell receptor beta chains from one sample in a study of blood T cells in healthy people across ages. In TCRdb, the 5' RACE reads were re-called with MiXCR into one record per CDR3 protein. The table lists 1.5 million to 2 million distinct CDR3 sequences, about 49% of them singletons. The material sequenced was blood. These receptors came from a woman aged 40 to 50 in good health. CDR3s include the opening cysteine and the closing phenylalanine or tryptophan. D genes are given only for firm matches. Not every row has a clone size; where given, it reads once, few, many or a size class.

D gene	V gene	clone size	J gene	CDR3 protein	CDR3 DNA
TRBD2	TRBV20-1	NA	TRBJ2-1	CSARDDSGSYNEQFF	TGCAGTGCTAGAGACGATAGCGGGTCCTACAATGAGCAGTTCTTC
NA	TRBV12-3/TRBV12-4	NA	TRBJ2-1	CASSSPLDAYNEQFF	TGTGCCAGCAGTTCACCTCTGGACGCCTACAATGAGCAGTTCTTC
NA	TRBV5-1	NA	TRBJ1-2	CASSPVYGDYGYTF	TGCGCCAGCAGCCCGGTTTATGGGGACTATGGCTACACCTTC
NA	TRBV6-4	few	TRBJ2-1	CASSNTGTGSYNEQFF	TGTGCCAGCAGTAACACCGGGACTGGATCCTACAATGAGCAGTTCTTC
NA	TRBV29-1	NA	TRBJ1-2	CSAPQLGGYTF	TGCAGCGCCCCACAATTGGGTGGCTACACCTTC
NA	TRBV6-5	NA	TRBJ1-2	CASSYSSTGYSENYGYTF	TGTGCCAGCAGTTACTCGAGCACTGGCTACAGTGAAAACTATGGCTACACCTTC
NA	TRBV11-3	NA	TRBJ1-6	CASSVDGVSPLHF	TGTGCCAGCAGCGTAGATGGGGTTTCACCCCTCCACTTT
NA	TRBV11-2	NA	TRBJ2-3	CASSSFGEVTDTQYF	TGTGCCAGCAGCTCTTTCGGGGAGGTCACAGATACGCAGTATTTT
TRBD2	TRBV11-2	NA	TRBJ2-3	CASSLVLGGMGLAGTSTDTQYF	TGTGCCAGCAGCTTAGTTCTGGGGGGGATGGGACTAGCGGGGACTAGCACAGATACGCAGTATTTT
NA	TRBV9	NA	TRBJ2-5	CASSKTGGEETQYF	TGTGCCAGCAGCAAAACAGGGGGGGAGGAGACCCAGTACTTC
NA	TRBV20-1	NA	TRBJ2-3	CSGIGLTGADTQYF	TGCAGTGGCATCGGGCTGACGGGCGCAGATACGCAGTATTTT
NA	TRBV5-1	NA	TRBJ2-5	CASSFGRANQETQYF	TGCGCCAGCAGCTTTGGCCGGGCCAACCAAGAGACCCAGTACTTC
TRBD1	TRBV12-3/TRBV12-4	NA	TRBJ2-5	CASSSRQGGQETQYF	TGTGCCAGCAGTTCCCGACAGGGGGGTCAAGAGACCCAGTACTTC
NA	TRBV7-2	NA	TRBJ2-2	CASSQRGRGRELFF	TGTGCCAGCAGCCAACGGGGCAGGGGCCGGGAGCTGTTTTTT
NA	TRBV29-1	NA	TRBJ2-7	CSVVGGSGRETRYF	TGCAGCGTTGTTGGGGGCTCGGGAAGGGAGACCCGGTACTTC
NA	TRBV6-6	NA	TRBJ1-2	CATTPMGRGGYGYTF	TGTGCCACCACCCCAATGGGCAGGGGAGGCTATGGCTACACCTTC
TRBD2	TRBV10-3	NA	TRBJ2-1	CAISEEPVAGGYNEQFF	TGTGCCATCAGTGAGGAGCCCGTAGCGGGGGGGTACAATGAGCAGTTCTTC
NA	TRBV25-1	NA	TRBJ2-4	CASSGGGAKNIQYF	TGTGCCAGCAGTGGAGGGGGGGCCAAAAACATTCAGTACTTC
TRBD1	TRBV6-5	many	TRBJ2-3	CASSYQGASTDTQYF	TGTGCCAGCAGTTACCAGGGGGCTAGCACAGATACGCAGTATTTT
TRBD1	TRBV28	few	TRBJ2-7	CASSPAFYRGVSYEQYF	TGTGCCAGCTCGCCCGCATTTTACAGGGGAGTTAGCTACGAGCAGTACTTC
TRBD1	TRBV20-1	few	TRBJ2-7	CSARESDRDVPQSYYEQYF	TGCAGTGCTAGAGAATCGGACAGGGACGTCCCCCAATCTTACTACGAGCAGTACTTC
TRBD2	TRBV20-1	NA	TRBJ2-1	CSASAPSGGYNEQFF	TGCAGTGCTAGTGCCCCTAGCGGGGGTTACAATGAGCAGTTCTTC
TRBD1	TRBV7-9	NA	TRBJ1-4	CASSSPTDRVRGKLFF	TGTGCCAGCAGCTCACCGACCGACAGGGTACGGGGAAAACTGTTTTTT
NA	TRBV29-1	few	TRBJ2-3	CSVEDQRRADTQYF	TGCAGCGTTGAGGATCAGCGGAGGGCAGATACGCAGTATTTT
TRBD1	TRBV12-3/TRBV12-4	few	TRBJ1-5	CASSLGTGVQQPQHF	TGTGCCAGCAGTTTAGGGACAGGGGTCCAACAGCCCCAGCATTTT
NA	TRBV28	NA	TRBJ1-6	CASSLWTDYSPLHF	TGTGCCAGCAGTTTATGGACAGACTATTCACCCCTCCACTTT
NA	TRBV4-1	NA	TRBJ2-2	CASSQDAGTNTGELFF	TGCGCCAGCAGCCAAGATGCGGGGACGAACACCGGGGAGCTGTTTTTT
TRBD1	TRBV10-3	NA	TRBJ2-2	CAISPGQGGTGELFF	TGTGCCATCAGTCCTGGACAGGGTGGCACCGGGGAGCTGTTTTTT
NA	TRBV27	few	TRBJ1-4	CASSLSIANEKLFF	TGTGCCAGCAGTTTATCGATAGCTAATGAAAAACTGTTTTTT
TRBD1	TRBV13	once	TRBJ2-1	CASSIRQGRNEQFF	TGTGCCAGCAGCATAAGACAGGGTCGCAATGAGCAGTTCTTC
TRBD2	TRBV5-6	few	TRBJ2-5	CASSLNLGLARETQYF	TGTGCCAGCAGCTTGAATCTTGGACTAGCGAGAGAGACCCAGTACTTC
TRBD1	TRBV7-2	NA	TRBJ2-6	CASTLYRGTNVLTF	TGTGCCAGCACACTTTACAGGGGGACCAACGTCCTGACTTTC
NA	TRBV27	NA	TRBJ2-5	CASSPKIDSQETQYF	TGTGCCAGCAGTCCTAAGATCGACAGTCAAGAGACCCAGTACTTC
NA	TRBV9	NA	TRBJ1-2	CASSVEVGTNYGYTF	TGTGCCAGCAGCGTAGAGGTGGGGACTAACTATGGCTACACCTTC
NA	TRBV15	few	TRBJ1-1	CATSRVSGALEIEAFF	TGTGCCACCAGCAGAGTGTCAGGGGCCCTAGAAATTGAAGCTTTCTTT
TRBD1	TRBV28	NA	TRBJ2-3	CASSLWVRGPGGDTQYF	TGTGCCAGCAGTTTATGGGTCAGGGGGCCCGGCGGGGATACGCAGTATTTT
NA	TRBV27	few	TRBJ2-7	CASKVSGRGSEQYF	TGTGCCAGCAAAGTTTCGGGCAGGGGAAGCGAGCAGTACTTC